This note documents a single TCR beta chain sequence. In the original processing: Researchers report that nucleated cell counts were estimated from reference gene primer amplification. The table came from immunoSEQ multiplex PCR; TCRdb's copy has only in-frame clones and leaves some out. V and J calls and clone size are those listed in that table; D and trimming were worked out from the DNA. The profile shows about 220,000 clones, around 80% of them singletons. Looked up from germline, CDR1 is SGHRS and CDR2 is YFSETQ. V gave up 4 bases and J gave up 3 bases; unmatched junction bases: 5. This CDR3 region has 14 residues. This specimen belongs to a study of blood T cell repertoires in COVID-19. Overall study: Samples came from the United States, Italy and Spain, spanning acute and convalescent COVID-19. PBMCs, B-cell-depleted T cells, or T cells provided the cDNA or gDNA that made up the material.

The sequenced sample consisted of peripheral blood. The chain has TRBV5-1 and TRBJ2-5, with 8 bases matching TRBD2. This TCR derives from a man between 50 and 59 years old with active or convalescent COVID-19. The CDR3 loop is CASSIAGGEETQYF. CDR3 sequence (DNA): TGCGCCAGCAGCATCGCCGGGGGGGAAGAGACCCAGTACTTC.